A selection of T cell receptor beta chains follows, all from one sample in a study of cytomegalovirus exposure and HLA in healthy donors. TCRdb's table, derived via immunoSEQ multiplex PCR, lists solely in-frame clones and lacks some. The data include roughly 74,000 clones; the top ten clones carry 6.5% to 9.5%. The source material was PBMCs. The receptors here all came from a female donor in good health and CMV-seropositive. CDR3s leave out the opening cysteine and the closing phenylalanine or tryptophan. Fields, in order: V gene, CDR3 protein.

v_gene: TRBV2; CDR3aa: ATMDRWDEKLF
v_gene: TRBV27; CDR3aa: ASSVPGQGGKLF
v_gene: TRBV29-1; CDR3aa: SVTGLAGDNEQF
v_gene: TRBV4-3; CDR3aa: ASSQSRVGPEQF
v_gene: TRBV29-1; CDR3aa: SVTDGTDTQY
v_gene: TRBV27; CDR3aa: ASSRDRGVGYT
v_gene: TRBV4-1; CDR3aa: ASSIKQGGEQY
v_gene: TRBV6-5; CDR3aa: ASSTTVSYEQY
v_gene: TRBV5-6; CDR3aa: ASSYILAGGPAF
v_gene: TRBV2; CDR3aa: ASRPGDYNEQF
v_gene: TRBV5-1; CDR3aa: ASSPTSGSSYNEQF
v_gene: TRBV7-2; CDR3aa: ASSLDGRGWEKLF
v_gene: TRBV18; CDR3aa: ASSPRQGYDNEQF
v_gene: TRBV7-2; CDR3aa: ASSLLLTSEETQY
v_gene: TRBV30; CDR3aa: AWSVLRGYEQY
v_gene: TRBV4-3; CDR3aa: ASSQDYGNSYNEQF
v_gene: TRBV28; CDR3aa: ASSLLGASGRNEQY
v_gene: TRBV28; CDR3aa: ASRVAGFTDTQY
v_gene: TRBV7-2; CDR3aa: ASSLNFGRVKYTQY
v_gene: TRBV19; CDR3aa: ASSGRQGSFETYNQPQH
v_gene: TRBV6-1; CDR3aa: ASSGGQGETQY
v_gene: TRBV6-1; CDR3aa: ASTLRYRESTEAF
v_gene: TRBV4-2; CDR3aa: ASSQGSGANTGELF
v_gene: TRBV5-6; CDR3aa: ASSLRGLAGGIKQF
v_gene: TRBV19; CDR3aa: ASSIDYPGQGAFYEQY
v_gene: TRBV28; CDR3aa: ASTLGTGAYEQY
v_gene: TRBV5-1; CDR3aa: ASSLQATGGAWNEQF
v_gene: TRBV4-1; CDR3aa: ASSPGPEKLDTQY
v_gene: TRBV4-3; CDR3aa: ASSQDQASVYGYT
v_gene: TRBV13; CDR3aa: ASSKGTVNQPQH
v_gene: TRBV5-4; CDR3aa: ASSTGTDNEKLF
v_gene: TRBV7-8; CDR3aa: ASSYRGTGETGYT
v_gene: TRBV7-6; CDR3aa: ASSLVPLAGEPYEQY
v_gene: TRBV28; CDR3aa: ASSSRTVSNYGYT
v_gene: TRBV4-1; CDR3aa: ASSGLQGGNGYT
v_gene: TRBV28; CDR3aa: ASSLRNTEAF
v_gene: TRBV30; CDR3aa: AGGTDFNEKLF
v_gene: TRBV5-1; CDR3aa: ASSLTTGGSQY
v_gene: TRBV5-1; CDR3aa: ASSLGGGPYEQY
v_gene: TRBV13; CDR3aa: ASSFSGGTDTQY
v_gene: TRBV4-3; CDR3aa: ASSQERAQGRVNGYT
v_gene: TRBV5-5; CDR3aa: ASSLAIGTGSDTEAF
v_gene: TRBV5-1; CDR3aa: ASSPPRQGTDTQY
v_gene: TRBV28; CDR3aa: ASSDVGQGDEKLF
v_gene: TRBV7-6; CDR3aa: ASSATDWNEQF
v_gene: TRBV5-6; CDR3aa: ASSFGLDRRNEAF
v_gene: TRBV7-7; CDR3aa: ASSPIRIGETQY
v_gene: TRBV7-2; CDR3aa: ASSLTGGETQY
v_gene: TRBV9; CDR3aa: ASSAGQTYNEQF
v_gene: TRBV7-9; CDR3aa: ASSPIYEQY
v_gene: TRBV5-1; CDR3aa: ASSWGDRENEQY
v_gene: TRBV6-6; CDR3aa: ASSPSGGALNEQF
v_gene: TRBV18; CDR3aa: ASSRIQQGGHGYT
v_gene: TRBV29-1; CDR3aa: SVMTAYGYT
v_gene: TRBV10-2; CDR3aa: ASRGTGSYYEQY
v_gene: TRBV5-1; CDR3aa: ASSLVGGAKNIQY
v_gene: TRBV6-5; CDR3aa: ASRYGPGNTEAF
v_gene: TRBV6-5; CDR3aa: ASRPHGNSNQPQH